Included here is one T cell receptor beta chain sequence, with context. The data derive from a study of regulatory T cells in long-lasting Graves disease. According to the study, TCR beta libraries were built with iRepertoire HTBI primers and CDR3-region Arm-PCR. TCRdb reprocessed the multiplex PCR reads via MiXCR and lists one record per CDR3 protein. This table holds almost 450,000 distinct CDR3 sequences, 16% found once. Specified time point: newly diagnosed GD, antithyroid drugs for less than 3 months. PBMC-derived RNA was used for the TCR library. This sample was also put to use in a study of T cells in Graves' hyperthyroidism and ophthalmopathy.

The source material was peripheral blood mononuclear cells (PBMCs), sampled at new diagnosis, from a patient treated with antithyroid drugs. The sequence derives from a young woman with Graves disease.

The CDR3 reads CATTPLGGGKLFF. The CDR3 coding sequence is TGTGCCACCACTCCTCTGGGCGGCGGAAAACTGTTTTTT. The chain uses TRBV15 and TRBJ1-4; D unclear. CDR3 length: 13 amino acids. V was pared by 7 bases and J by 10 bases, with 16 bases between. Germline V gives CDR1 LNHNV, CDR2 YYDKDF (reference sequence).